The 29 T cell receptor beta chains reported below all come from one sample, sequenced in a study of shared clonotypes between healthy human individuals. Naive CD8 cells lacked CD45RO and underwent positive selection for CCR7, leaving out terminally differentiated effector memory CD45RA+ cells. This table comes from immunoSEQ multiplex PCR, and its TCRdb copy is limited to in-frame clones, with some not included. The top ten hold 1.5% to 2% of the sample, which has some 2,100,000 clones, about 92% seen once. Sample: naive CD8+ T cells from PBMCs. Receptor source: a young man in good health. Some clones in this sample may be carry-over from other donors' samples.

The table lists this clone with a count of one. The J gene is TRBJ2-2, the V gene TRBV9; 10 bases are a match to TRBD2. V shed 4 bases and J 6 bases; nucleotides not matched to a gene: 12. The CDR3 spans 17 residues. CDR1 is SGDLS, CDR2 YYNGEE, per germline. The CDR3 is CASSPSSSGSGAGELFF. The DNA of the CDR3 is TGTGCCAGCAGCCCCTCCTCTAGCGGGAGTGGCGCCGGGGAGCTGTTTTTT.

The chain is built from TRBV5-1 and TRBJ2-1; 8 nucleotides match TRBD2. This CDR3 is built from 14 residues. The germline CDR1 and CDR2 sequences are SGHRS and YFSETQ. Trimming removed 0 bases from V and 6 bases from J; junction bases left unmatched: 2. The CDR3 nucleotides read TGCGCCAGCAGCTTGGCGGGAGGGCGCAATGAGCAGTTCTTC. Encoded protein: CASSLAGGRNEQFF.

The chain combines TRBV9 with TRBJ2-1; 9 nucleotides agree with TRBD2. V shed 1 base and J 8 bases; nucleotides not matched to a gene: 1. The V gene's germline CDR1 is SGDLS and CDR2 YYNGEE. The CDR3 covers 13 residues. CDR3 in amino acids: CASSVWTSDEQFF. The CDR3 coding sequence is TGTGCCAGCAGCGTATGGACTAGCGATGAGCAGTTCTTC. The complete variable domain, with remaining parts taken from reference TRBV9 and TRBJ2-1, reads DSGVTQTPKHLITATGQRVTLRCSPRSGDLSVYWYQQSLDQGLQFLIQYYNGEERAKGNILERFSAQQFPDLHSELNLSSLELGDSALYFCASSVWTSDEQFFGPGTRLTVL.

The chain recombines TRBV29-1 with TRBJ1-4; 7 nucleotides line up with TRBD1. Germline V lookup: CDR1 SQVTM, CDR2 ANQGSEA. The CDR3 is 17 residues long. The ends lost 1 base at V and 0 bases at J; junction bases unmatched: 8. The CDR3 sequence is CSVEVPMGTATNEKLFF. The CDR3 DNA is TGCAGCGTTGAAGTGCCGATGGGGACAGCAACTAATGAAAAACTGTTTTTT.

The chain is built from TRBV19 and TRBJ2-1; maybe TRBD1 (7 bases). The CDR3 has 16 amino acids. CDR1 is LNHDA, CDR2 SQIVND, per germline (reference sequence). V lost 7 bases, J lost 4 bases, and 20 bases lay in between. The CDR3 here is CASTRGTVRGYNEQFF. CDR3 DNA: TGTGCCAGTACCCGAGGGACAGTACGGGGGTACAATGAGCAGTTCTTC.

This chain connects TRBV5-1 to TRBJ2-7, with TRBD2 identical over 15 bases. There are 16 residues in the CDR3. After removal of 5 bases from V and 3 bases from J, the junction contained 6 bases not matched to a gene. The germline gives CDR1 SGHRS, CDR2 YFSETQ. The CDR3 here is CASREGTSGRYYEQYF. The DNA of the CDR3 is TGCGCCAGCAGGGAAGGGACTAGCGGGAGGTACTACGAGCAGTACTTC.

The chain couples TRBV5-5 to TRBJ1-1, with unresolved D. Germline V gene data show CDR1 as SGHKS and CDR2 as YYEKEE (reference sequence). V dropped 0 bases and J dropped 6 bases, with 9 bases sitting between them. The CDR3 runs 13 residues. CDR3 protein: CASSLVGVAEAFF. CDR3 nucleotides: TGTGCCAGCAGCTTGGTTGGGGTCGCTGAAGCTTTCTTT.

This clone was observed a handful of times. The chain recombines TRBV4-1 with TRBJ1-5; 8 nucleotides line up with TRBD1. The J segment lost 1 base and the V segment lost 1 base, leaving 6 bases of the junction unmatched. CDR3 length: 17 residues. CDR1 and CDR2 (germline): MGHRA, YSYEKL. Here the CDR3 reads CASSQVPGGLSNQPQHF. Here the CDR3 DNA reads TGCGCCAGCAGCCAAGTGCCAGGGGGCCTGAGCAATCAGCCCCAGCATTTT.

The genes are TRBV6-5 and TRBJ2-5, with TRBD2 matching 8 bases. The CDR3 extends over 15 amino acids. V shed 2 bases and J 7 bases; nucleotides not matched to a gene: 9. Germline lookup yields CDR1 MNHEY and CDR2 SVGAGI. The CDR3 sequence is CASSYKPGLEGTQYF. DNA for the CDR3: TGTGCCAGCAGTTACAAGCCGGGACTAGAAGGGACCCAGTACTTC.

J is TRBJ2-7 and V is TRBV11-2; no clear D gene. Trimming took off 7 bases at V and 5 bases at J, with 21 bases between the two ends. Germline CDR1 SGHAT, CDR2 FQNNGV. The CDR3 is made up of 15 amino acids. CDR3 in amino acids: CASTNSLGIAHEQYF. The DNA of the CDR3 is TGTGCCAGCACCAACAGCTTAGGTATAGCCCACGAGCAGTACTTC. Looking up the rest from reference TRBV11-2 and TRBJ2-7 gives the full variable domain: EAGVAQSPRYKIIEKRQSVAFWCNPISGHATLYWYQQILGQGPKLLIQFQNNGVVDDSQLPKDRFSAERLKGVDSTLKIQPAKLEDSAVYLCASTNSLGIAHEQYFGPGTRLTVT.

This clone was recorded a few times. The chain carries TRBV27 and TRBJ1-1; TRBD1 agrees at 7 bases. V dropped 6 bases and J dropped 0; count of bases not matched to a gene: 4. From germline, CDR1 is MNHEY and CDR2 SMNVEV (reference sequence). This CDR3 has 14 residues. The CDR3: CASSPGQLNTEAFF. CDR3 nucleotides: TGTGCCAGCAGCCCGGGACAGTTGAACACTGAAGCTTTCTTT.

This clone has just one count. For the CDR3, the DNA is TGCGCCAGCAGGGCTGTTATAACAAGCACAGATACGCAGTATTTT. Its protein product is CASRAVITSTDTQYF. This chain joins TRBV4-1 and TRBJ2-3; no firm D call. Germline V gene data show CDR1 as MGHRA and CDR2 as YSYEKL. The CDR3 consists of 15 residues. V shed 6 bases and J shed 0 bases, with 13 bases lying between them.

The chain recombines TRBV7-8 with TRBJ2-5; 12 nucleotides align to TRBD2. From germline, CDR1 is SGHVS and CDR2 FQNEAQ. J gave up 4 bases and V 4 bases, and 4 bases lay outside the gene matches. The CDR3 has 15 amino acids. In nucleotides, the CDR3 is TGTGCCAGCAGCTCCGAGACTAGCGGGAGAGAGACCCAGTACTTC. This sequence encodes CASSSETSGRETQYF.

The chain is built from TRBV6-5 and TRBJ2-1, with D perhaps TRBD1 (6 bases). Germline V CDR1 and CDR2: MNHEY, SVGAGI. This CDR3 has 13 residues. Deletions cut 8 bases from V and 4 bases from J, with 12 bases between. DNA of the CDR3: TGTGCCAGCGGCAACACAGGGTACAATGAGCAGTTCTTC. Amino acid sequence: CASGNTGYNEQFF.

This clone was counted a few times. The genes are TRBV6-1 and TRBJ2-2, with 8 bases aligning to TRBD2. The CDR3 covers 13 residues. From germline, CDR1 is MNHNS and CDR2 SASEGT. V lost 6 bases and J lost 7; bases outside the gene matches: 4. The CDR3 DNA follows: TGTGCCAGCAGCGGACTAGCCGACGGGGAGCTGTTTTTT. It translates to CASSGLADGELFF.

The chain is built from TRBV7-9 and TRBJ2-7, with D perhaps TRBD2 (5 bases). V lost 5 bases and J lost 6, with 14 bases in between. This CDR3 has 13 residues. From germline, CDR1 is SEHNR and CDR2 FQNEAQ (reference sequence). CDR3 sequence reads: CASSPTLEVEQYF. DNA of the CDR3: TGTGCCAGCAGCCCTACACTAGAGGTCGAGCAGTACTTC.

The J gene is TRBJ2-1, the V gene TRBV29-1; tentatively, D is TRBD1 or TRBD2 (6 bases each). The CDR3 has 14 residues. V lost 6 bases, J lost 0 bases, and 12 bases lay in between. CDR1 is SQVTM and CDR2 is ANQGSEA in the germline V gene. The DNA for the CDR3 is TGCAGCGTGTGGACAGCGGGCTCCTACAATGAGCAGTTCTTC. It specifies CSVWTAGSYNEQFF.

CDR3 nucleotide sequence: TGCAGCGTTGAAGACCCAGGGCGGGCGGGCGAGCAGTACTTC. Translated: CSVEDPGRAGEQYF. The V gene is TRBV29-1, the J gene TRBJ2-7, with D perhaps matching TRBD1 or TRBD2 (5 bases each). Trimming removed 0 bases at V and 6 bases at J, with 15 bases between. CDR1 and CDR2 from the germline V gene are SQVTM and ANQGSEA. The CDR3 spans 14 residues.

The DNA of the CDR3 is TGTGCCAGCAGTCCCGTGGGGGATTATTCCTACAATGAGCAGTTCTTC. It translates to CASSPVGDYSYNEQFF. The genes are TRBV28 and TRBJ2-1, with D possibly being TRBD1 or TRBD2 (5 bases each). The CDR3 totals 16 residues. With 5 bases removed from V and 1 base from J, the gap between germline ends came to 15 bases. Germline V gives CDR1 MDHEN, CDR2 SYDVKM.

J is TRBJ2-7 and V is TRBV27; D may be TRBD2 (5 bases). The CDR3 covers 13 residues. Germline assignment: CDR1 MNHEY and CDR2 SMNVEV (reference sequence). V gave up 5 bases and J gave up 3 bases, with 11 bases separating them. The CDR3 spells CASSILANYEQYF. CDR3 nucleotide sequence: TGTGCCAGCAGTATTTTAGCGAACTACGAGCAGTACTTC.

This chain uses TRBV5-6 with TRBJ2-3; either TRBD1 or TRBD2 may supply D (5 bases each). The CDR3 covers 15 residues. The V end was cut by 5 bases, the J end by 2 bases, with 15 bases between. Germline V gene sequence: CDR1 SGHDT, CDR2 YYEEEE. In DNA, the CDR3 is TGTGCCAGCAGAGGGACGGCAGAAGACACAGATACGCAGTATTTT. It specifies CASRGTAEDTDTQYF.

This chain links TRBV11-2 with TRBJ2-7; perhaps TRBD2 as D (6 bases). V was shortened by 6 bases and J by 2 bases, with 20 bases between the two germline ends. The CDR3 consists of 16 residues. In germline, CDR1 is SGHAT, CDR2 FQNNGV. CDR3 in DNA: TGTGCCAGCAGGTATGACTCGGTGCGGGGCACCTACGAGCAGTACTTC. Protein product: CASRYDSVRGTYEQYF.

The chain joins TRBV4-3 to TRBJ2-1; 9 nucleotides agree with TRBD1. V gave up 1 base and J gave up 0 bases; unmatched junction bases: 4. Germline CDR1 is LGHNA and CDR2 is YSLEER. The CDR3 totals 17 residues. The CDR3 reads CASSQGTGDSSYNEQFF. The CDR3 DNA reads TGCGCCAGCAGCCAAGGGACAGGGGATAGCTCCTACAATGAGCAGTTCTTC.

The CDR3 nucleotides are TGTGCCAGCAGTTCTCTCCTTAACTATGGCTACACCTTC. As protein: CASSSLLNYGYTF. The chain uses TRBV27 and TRBJ1-2; D gene uncertain. The V end lost 4 bases, the J end lost 1 base, and 7 bases lay between the germline ends. The germline V gene encodes CDR1 MNHEY and CDR2 SMNVEV (reference sequence). The CDR3 is 13 residues long.

The J gene is TRBJ2-7, the V gene TRBV9, with 10 bases fitting TRBD2. Germline V gene lookup returns CDR1 SGDLS and CDR2 YYNGEE. The CDR3 is 15 amino acids. Trimming at V came to 3 bases and at J to 3 bases, leaving 6 bases not matched to a gene. The CDR3 sequence: CASSGAGTSVYEQYF. The CDR3 DNA reads TGTGCCAGCAGCGGCGCCGGGACTAGCGTCTACGAGCAGTACTTC. The full variable domain, completed using reference TRBV9 and TRBJ2-7, is DSGVTQTPKHLITATGQRVTLRCSPRSGDLSVYWYQQSLDQGLQFLIQYYNGEERAKGNILERFSAQQFPDLHSELNLSSLELGDSALYFCASSGAGTSVYEQYFGPGTRLTVT.

For this clone: A read error may account for a junction end that differs from germline. The chain employs TRBV4-3 and TRBJ1-2; 8 bases match TRBD1. There are 16 residues in the CDR3. The germline V gene has CDR1 LGHNA and CDR2 YSLEER. CDR3 coding DNA: TGCGCCAGCAGCCAAGATTGGCAGGGGGCGATCTATAGCTACACCTTC. Translated, it gives CASSQDWQGAIYSYTF.

CDR3 region: CASSSGGAYNEQFF. For the CDR3, the DNA is TGTGCCAGCAGTTCAGGGGGGGCGTACAATGAGCAGTTCTTC. The chain uses TRBV6-5 and TRBJ2-1, with D perhaps given as TRBD1 or TRBD2 (7 bases each). The CDR3 has 14 residues. Trimming shortened V by 4 bases and J by 4 bases, and 11 bases separated the two germline ends. Germline V CDR1 and CDR2: MNHEY, SVGAGI.

This chain links TRBV29-1 with TRBJ1-1; unclear D gene. V was shortened by 2 bases and J by 7 bases, with 11 bases between the two germline ends. Germline V gene lookup returns CDR1 SQVTM and CDR2 ANQGSEA. The CDR3 totals 12 residues. The CDR3 region has the DNA TGCAGCGTTGAATTGGGCAGAGATGAAGCTTTCTTT. Amino acids: CSVELGRDEAFF.

The chain links TRBV10-3 to TRBJ2-7; D might be TRBD1 or TRBD2, each matching 5 bases. There are 18 residues in the CDR3. Germline lookup yields CDR1 ENHRY and CDR2 SYGVKD. Deletions cut 8 bases from V and 3 bases from J, with 29 bases between. This CDR3 is CAISRSAGLGDRVYEQYF. Here the CDR3 DNA reads TGTGCCATCTCGAGGAGTGCGGGTCTGGGGGATAGGGTCTACGAGCAGTACTTC.